The 15 T cell receptor beta chains in this list originate from one sample, sequenced in a study of blood T cells in healthy people across ages. For the second PCR, which ran for roughly 6 to 12 cycles, a sample-barcoded 5' primer and a J-beta primer mix were used. Each CDR3 protein is one row after TCRdb ran MiXCR on the 5' RACE reads. Of about 1,000,000 distinct CDR3 sequences in the sample, 40% to 50% are singletons; the top ten hold under 20%. Sequencing input: blood. The receptors derive from an older woman in good health.

This sequence joins TRBV14 and TRBJ1-1, with TRBD1 matching 10 bases. J gave up 4 bases and V 4 bases, and 21 bases lay outside the gene matches. CDR3 length: 20 residues. CDR1 and CDR2 from the germline V gene are SGHDN and FVKESK. In DNA form, the CDR3 reads TGTGCCAGCAGCCGAGACCCACTGATACCGGGACAGGGGATGTCCACTGAAGCTTTCTTT. Protein: CASSRDPLIPGQGMSTEAFF. Complete variable domain (other parts from reference TRBV14 and TRBJ1-1): EAGVTQFPSHSVIEKGQTVTLRCDPISGHDNLYWYRRVMGKEIKFLLHFVKESKQDESGMPNNRFLAERTGGTYSTLKVQPAELEDSGVYFCASSRDPLIPGQGMSTEAFFGQGTRLTVV.

The rearrangement uses TRBV21-1 and TRBJ2-1; TRBD2, the table's D call, was not compared with the DNA. TRBV21-1 is flagged as a pseudogene. The CDR3 has 14 amino acids. CDR3 sequence: CAKTGLALNNEQFF. The CDR3 bases are TGTGCCAAGACGGGACTAGCGTTAAACAATGAGCAGTTCTTC.

This clonotype occurred many times. CDR3 bases: TGCAGCGTTGAGGGGCTGAACTACGAGCAGTACTTC. Residues: CSVEGLNYEQYF. The J gene is TRBJ2-7, the V gene TRBV29-1; a possible D gene is TRBD1 (5 bases). Trimming took off 3 bases at V and 3 bases at J, with 9 bases between the two ends. The CDR3 contains 12 residues. Germline CDR1 and CDR2: SQVTM and ANQGSEA.

In this sample, this clonotype turned up a few times. The rearrangement links TRBV30 to TRBJ2-5, with a possible D match to TRBD2 (6 bases). CDR3 length equals 13 residues. The germline V gene has CDR1 GTSNPN and CDR2 SVGIG (reference sequence). Trimming removed 2 bases from V and 11 bases from J, with 18 bases in between. For the CDR3, the DNA is TGTGCCTGGAGTCCCGGGGGAGGATCAGGGCAGTACTTC. Translation: CAWSPGGGSGQYF.

This clonotype was observed at least ten times. This chain uses TRBV5-6 with TRBJ2-3; D is possibly TRBD1 (6 bases). Germline V gene sequence: CDR1 SGHDT, CDR2 YYEEEE. The CDR3 totals 16 residues. Trimming took off 1 base at V and 0 bases at J, with 12 bases between the two ends. In DNA, the CDR3 is TGTGCCAGCAGCTTGATGACAGGTACCAGCACAGATACGCAGTATTTT. It specifies CASSLMTGTSTDTQYF.

With respect to this clonotype: A much larger clonotype is one base distant, so this may be a read error. The chain combines TRBV9 with TRBJ2-7; TRBD2 is a possible D gene (6 bases). The DNA end is more similar to TRBJ2-5, so the J call may be wrong. The germline V gene has CDR1 SGDLS and CDR2 YYNGEE. The CDR3 runs to 15 residues. The CDR3 DNA reads TGTACCAGCAGCGCCCGCGGGGCCAGCGGAGAGACCCAGTACTTC. Encoded protein: CTSSARGASGETQYF.

This clonotype was seen only a few times. The V call is TRBV28, the J call TRBJ2-1; unclear D gene. V was pared by 3 bases and J by 7 bases, with 7 bases between. This CDR3 spans 12 amino acids. Looked up from germline, CDR1 is MDHEN and CDR2 is SYDVKM. CDR3 nucleotide sequence: TGTGCCAGCAGTTTTGAGCAGAATGAGCAGTTCTTC. This translates into CASSFEQNEQFF.

The table lists this clonotype with a few counts. The chain links TRBV11-2 to TRBJ2-1; D uncertain. The CDR3 loop spans 13 amino acids. From germline, CDR1 is SGHAT and CDR2 FQNNGV. The V and J ends lost 4 bases and 4 bases respectively, with 8 bases between them. The CDR3 coding sequence is TGTGCCAGCAGCTCGCGCCTGTACAATGAGCAGTTCTTC. This sequence encodes CASSSRLYNEQFF.

This clonotype was counted between two and nine times. The genes are TRBV27 and TRBJ2-5; either TRBD1 or TRBD2 may supply D (5 bases each). The CDR3 has 14 amino acids. Trimming cost V 5 bases and J 5 bases, with 15 bases left between them. Germline loops: CDR1 MNHEY, CDR2 SMNVEV (reference sequence). This chain's CDR3 is CASSPHGARETQYF. In nucleotides, the CDR3 is TGTGCCAGCAGTCCCCACGGGGCGCGGGAGACCCAGTACTTC.

About this clonotype itself: An end of the junction does not agree with germline; a read error may underlie this. The chain uses TRBV12-3 or TRBV12-4 and TRBJ2-7, with TRBD1 as a possible D gene (6 bases). CDR3 length: 13 residues. The CDR3 DNA is TGTGCCAGCAGCCTCGGACAGCCTTACGAGCAGAACTTC. This encodes CASSLGQPYEQNF.

This clonotype has just a few counts. The gene calls are TRBV12-3 or TRBV12-4 and TRBJ1-2; 9 nucleotides align to TRBD1. The CDR3 loop spans 15 amino acids. J gave up 4 bases and V 3 bases, and 6 bases lay outside the gene matches. The CDR3 protein is CASSFRTGDSYGYTF. The CDR3, as DNA: TGTGCCAGCAGTTTCCGGACAGGGGATAGCTATGGCTACACCTTC.

The V and J genes are TRBV6-5 and TRBJ2-2; 7 bases line up with TRBD2. Germline V lookup: CDR1 MNHEY, CDR2 SVGAGI. V dropped 2 bases and J dropped 6; count of bases not matched to a gene: 6. The CDR3 loop spans 15 amino acids. CDR3 in amino acids: CASSYRGGSPGELFF. The CDR3 DNA reads as TGTGCCAGCAGTTACCGTGGCGGGAGCCCCGGGGAGCTGTTTTTT.

The chain carries TRBV20-1 and TRBJ2-3; 8 nucleotides match TRBD1. The V gene end was trimmed by 3 bases and the J gene end by 5 bases; junction bases not matched to a gene: 10. This CDR3 is 15 amino acids long. The germline V gene encodes CDR1 DFQATT and CDR2 SNEGSKA (reference sequence). CDR3 coding DNA: TGCAGTGCTAGTCGCTTGGCAGGGGGCTTAGATACGCAGTATTTT. Protein: CSASRLAGGLDTQYF.

The CDR3 loop reads CSARAGNSYEQYF. In nucleotides, the CDR3 is TGCAGTGCTAGAGCTGGTAACTCCTACGAGCAGTACTTC. The chain links TRBV20-1 to TRBJ2-7, with D uncertain. With 1 base removed from V and 0 bases from J, the gap between germline ends came to 7 bases. Germline loops: CDR1 DFQATT, CDR2 SNEGSKA (reference sequence). The CDR3 spans 13 residues.

With regard to this clonotype: At one end, the junction sequence differs from germline, possibly due to a read error. The chain combines TRBV10-3 with TRBJ2-7, with TRBD2 identical over 10 bases. Germline CDR1 reads ENHRY; CDR2 reads SYGVKD. The CDR3 is made up of 16 amino acids. The CDR3 nucleotides are TGTGCCATCACCCAAGGGGCTAGCGGGAGTACCTACGAGCGGTACTTC. It codes for CAITQGASGSTYERYF.